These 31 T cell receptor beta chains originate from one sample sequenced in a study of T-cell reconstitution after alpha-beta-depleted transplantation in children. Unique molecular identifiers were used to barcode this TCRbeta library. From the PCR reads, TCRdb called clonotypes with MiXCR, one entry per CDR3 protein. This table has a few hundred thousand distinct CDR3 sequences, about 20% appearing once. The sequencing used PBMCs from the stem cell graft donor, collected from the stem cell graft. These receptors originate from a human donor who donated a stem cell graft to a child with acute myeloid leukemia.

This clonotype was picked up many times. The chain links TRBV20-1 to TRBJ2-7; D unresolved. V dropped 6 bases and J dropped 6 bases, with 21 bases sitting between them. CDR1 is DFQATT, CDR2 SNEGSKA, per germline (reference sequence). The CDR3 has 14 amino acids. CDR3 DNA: TGCAGTGCATATAGTGACCCCCTGGTTGGCGAGCAGTACTTC. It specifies CSAYSDPLVGEQYF.

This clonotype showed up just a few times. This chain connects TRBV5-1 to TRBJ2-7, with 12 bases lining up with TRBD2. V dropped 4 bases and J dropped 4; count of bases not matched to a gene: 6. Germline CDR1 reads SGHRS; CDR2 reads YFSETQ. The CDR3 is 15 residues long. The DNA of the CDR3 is TGCGCCAGCAGCCGACAGACTAGCGGGAGATACGAGCAGTACTTC. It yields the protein CASSRQTSGRYEQYF. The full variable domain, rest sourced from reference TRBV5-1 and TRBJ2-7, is KAGVTQTPRYLIKTRGQQVTLSCSPISGHRSVSWYQQTPGQGLQFLFEYFSETQRNKGNFPGRFSGRQFSNSRSEMNVSTLELGDSALYLCASSRQTSGRYEQYFGPGTRLTVT.

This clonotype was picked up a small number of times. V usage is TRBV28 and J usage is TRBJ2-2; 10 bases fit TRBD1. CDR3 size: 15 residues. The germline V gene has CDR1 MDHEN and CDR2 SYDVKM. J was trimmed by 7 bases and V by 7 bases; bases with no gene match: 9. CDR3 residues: CASKLTGGVYGELFF. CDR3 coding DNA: TGTGCCAGCAAACTGACAGGGGGCGTTTACGGGGAGCTGTTTTTT.

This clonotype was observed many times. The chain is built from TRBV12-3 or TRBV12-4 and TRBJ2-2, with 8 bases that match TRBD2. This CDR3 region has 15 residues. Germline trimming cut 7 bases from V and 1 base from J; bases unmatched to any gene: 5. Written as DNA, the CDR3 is TGTGCCAGCACCCGCCTAGCGGGGAACACCGGGGAGCTGTTTTTT. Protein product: CASTRLAGNTGELFF.

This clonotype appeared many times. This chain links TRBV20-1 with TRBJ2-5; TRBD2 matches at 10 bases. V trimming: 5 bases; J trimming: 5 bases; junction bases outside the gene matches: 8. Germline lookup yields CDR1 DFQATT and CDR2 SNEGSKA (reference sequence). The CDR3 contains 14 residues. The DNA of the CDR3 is TGCAGTGCTGATAAGCGGGAGGGCCAGGAGACCCAGTACTTC. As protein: CSADKREGQETQYF.

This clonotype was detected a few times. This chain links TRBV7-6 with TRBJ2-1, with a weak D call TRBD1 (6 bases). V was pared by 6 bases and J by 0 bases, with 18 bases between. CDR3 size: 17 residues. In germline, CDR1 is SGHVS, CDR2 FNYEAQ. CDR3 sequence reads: CASSSTQGLSSYNEQFF. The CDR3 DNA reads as TGTGCCAGCAGTTCTACGCAGGGGCTAAGCTCCTACAATGAGCAGTTCTTC.

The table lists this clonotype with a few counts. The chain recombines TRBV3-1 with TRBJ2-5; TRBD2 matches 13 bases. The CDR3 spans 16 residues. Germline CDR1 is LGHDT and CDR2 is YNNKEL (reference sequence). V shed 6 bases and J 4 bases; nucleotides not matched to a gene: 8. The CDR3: CASRRTSGSARETQYF. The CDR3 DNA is TGTGCCAGCAGGCGGACTAGCGGGAGCGCTCGAGAGACCCAGTACTTC.

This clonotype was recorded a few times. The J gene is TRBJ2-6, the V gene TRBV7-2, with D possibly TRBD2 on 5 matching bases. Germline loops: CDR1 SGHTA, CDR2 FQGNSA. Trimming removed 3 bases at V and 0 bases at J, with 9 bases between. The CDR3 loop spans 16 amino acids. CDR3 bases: TGTGCCAGCAGCTTCATAGGAGGCTCTGGGGCCAACGTCCTGACTTTC. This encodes CASSFIGGSGANVLTF.

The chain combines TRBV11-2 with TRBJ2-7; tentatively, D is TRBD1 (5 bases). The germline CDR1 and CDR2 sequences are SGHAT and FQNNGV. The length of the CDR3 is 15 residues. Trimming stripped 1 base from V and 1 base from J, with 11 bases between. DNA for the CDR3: TGTGCCAGCAGCTTAGTTTACAGGAGTTCCTACGAGCAGTACTTC. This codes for CASSLVYRSSYEQYF.

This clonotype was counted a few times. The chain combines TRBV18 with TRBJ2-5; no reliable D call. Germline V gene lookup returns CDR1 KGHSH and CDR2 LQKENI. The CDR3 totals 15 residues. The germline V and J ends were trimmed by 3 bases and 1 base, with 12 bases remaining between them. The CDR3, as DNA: TGTGCCAGCTCACCCTTCCACAGTGGCCAAGAGACCCAGTACTTC. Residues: CASSPFHSGQETQYF.

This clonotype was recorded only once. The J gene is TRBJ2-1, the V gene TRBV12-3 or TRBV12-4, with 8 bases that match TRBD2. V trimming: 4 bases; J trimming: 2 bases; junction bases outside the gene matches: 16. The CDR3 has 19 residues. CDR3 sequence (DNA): TGTGCCAGCAGTTCTAGAAGGCTGGGCGGGGGGAGTACCTACAATGAGCAGTTCTTC. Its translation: CASSSRRLGGGSTYNEQFF.

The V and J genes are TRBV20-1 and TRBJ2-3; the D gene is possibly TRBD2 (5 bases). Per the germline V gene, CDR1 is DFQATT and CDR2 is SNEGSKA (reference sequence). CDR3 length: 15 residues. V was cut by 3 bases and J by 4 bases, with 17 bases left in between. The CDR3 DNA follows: TGCAGTGCTAGTGCTGGGAGCGGAGACGCAGATACGCAGTATTTT. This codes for CSASAGSGDADTQYF.

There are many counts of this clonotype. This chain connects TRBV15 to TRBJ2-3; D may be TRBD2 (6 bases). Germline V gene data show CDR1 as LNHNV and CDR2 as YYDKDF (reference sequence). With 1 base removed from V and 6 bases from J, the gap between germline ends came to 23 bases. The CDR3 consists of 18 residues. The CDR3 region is CATSRAIPPGLGRDTQYF. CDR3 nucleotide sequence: TGTGCCACCAGCAGAGCAATTCCCCCGGGACTCGGCAGGGATACGCAGTATTTT.

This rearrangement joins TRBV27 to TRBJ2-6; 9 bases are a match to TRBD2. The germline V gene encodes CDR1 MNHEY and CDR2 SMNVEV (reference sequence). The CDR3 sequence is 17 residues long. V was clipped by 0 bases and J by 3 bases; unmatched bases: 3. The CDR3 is CASSLSSGSNGANVLTF. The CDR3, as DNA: TGTGCCAGCAGTTTATCTAGCGGGAGTAATGGGGCCAACGTCCTGACTTTC.

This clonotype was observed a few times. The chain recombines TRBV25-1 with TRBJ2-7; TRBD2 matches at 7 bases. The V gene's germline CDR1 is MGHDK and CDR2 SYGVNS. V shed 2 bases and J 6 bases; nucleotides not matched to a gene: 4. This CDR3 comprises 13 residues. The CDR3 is CASSEGREREQYF. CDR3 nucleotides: TGTGCCAGCAGTGAAGGGCGGGAGCGCGAGCAGTACTTC.

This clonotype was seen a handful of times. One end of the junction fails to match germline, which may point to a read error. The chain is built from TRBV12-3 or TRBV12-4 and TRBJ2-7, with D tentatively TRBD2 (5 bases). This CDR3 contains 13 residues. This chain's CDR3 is CASSLGLDNARNF. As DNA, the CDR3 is TGTGCCAGCAGTCTAGGACTGGATAACGCTCGGAACTTC.

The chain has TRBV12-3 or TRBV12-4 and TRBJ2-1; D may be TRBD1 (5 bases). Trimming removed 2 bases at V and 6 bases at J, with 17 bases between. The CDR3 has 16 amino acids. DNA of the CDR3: TGTGCCAGCAGTTTAAACTGGCAGGCAAGGGGCAATGAGCAGTTCTTC. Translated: CASSLNWQARGNEQFF.

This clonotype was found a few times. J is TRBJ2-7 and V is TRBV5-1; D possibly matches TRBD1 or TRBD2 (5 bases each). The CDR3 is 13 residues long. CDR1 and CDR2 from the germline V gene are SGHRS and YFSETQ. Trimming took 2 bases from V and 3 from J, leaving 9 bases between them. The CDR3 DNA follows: TGCGCCAGCAGCTTTGGGGGAAACTACGAGCAGTACTTC. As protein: CASSFGGNYEQYF.

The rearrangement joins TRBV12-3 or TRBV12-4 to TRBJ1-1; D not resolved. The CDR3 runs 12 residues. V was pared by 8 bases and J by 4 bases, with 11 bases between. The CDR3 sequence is CASYDRPTEAFF. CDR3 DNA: TGTGCCAGCTATGATCGGCCCACTGAAGCTTTCTTT.

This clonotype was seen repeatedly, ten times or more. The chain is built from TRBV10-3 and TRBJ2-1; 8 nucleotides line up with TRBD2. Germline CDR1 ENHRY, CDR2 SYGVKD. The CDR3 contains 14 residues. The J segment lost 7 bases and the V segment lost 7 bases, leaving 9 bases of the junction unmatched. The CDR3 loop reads CAIKVSGSENEQFF. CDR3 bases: TGTGCCATCAAGGTGAGCGGGAGCGAAAATGAGCAGTTCTTC.

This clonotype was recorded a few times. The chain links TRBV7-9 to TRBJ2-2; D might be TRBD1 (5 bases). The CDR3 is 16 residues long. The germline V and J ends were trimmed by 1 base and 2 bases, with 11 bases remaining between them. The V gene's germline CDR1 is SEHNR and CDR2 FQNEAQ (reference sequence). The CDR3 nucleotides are TGTGCCAGCAGCTTAGTGTTTAGGACAAACACCGGGGAGCTGTTTTTT. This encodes CASSLVFRTNTGELFF. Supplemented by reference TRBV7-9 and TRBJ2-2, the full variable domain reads DTGVSQNPRHKITKRGQNVTFRCDPISEHNRLYWYRQTLGQGPEFLTYFQNEAQLEKSRLLSDRFSAERPKGSFSTLEIQRTEQGDSAMYLCASSLVFRTNTGELFFGEGSRLTVL.

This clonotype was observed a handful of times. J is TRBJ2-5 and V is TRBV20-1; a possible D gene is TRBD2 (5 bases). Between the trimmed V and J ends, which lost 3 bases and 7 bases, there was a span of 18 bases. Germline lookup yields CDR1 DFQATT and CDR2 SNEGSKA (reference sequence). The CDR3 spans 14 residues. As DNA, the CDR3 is TGCAGTGCTAGTCAAAACGGGGAGCTTGGGACCCAGTACTTC. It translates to CSASQNGELGTQYF.

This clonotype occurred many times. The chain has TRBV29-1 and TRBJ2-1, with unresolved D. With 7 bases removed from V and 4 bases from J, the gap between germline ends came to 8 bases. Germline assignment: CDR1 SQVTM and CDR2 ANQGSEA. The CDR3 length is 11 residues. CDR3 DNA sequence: TGCAGCGGCCACCTTTACAATGAGCAGTTCTTC. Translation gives CSGHLYNEQFF.

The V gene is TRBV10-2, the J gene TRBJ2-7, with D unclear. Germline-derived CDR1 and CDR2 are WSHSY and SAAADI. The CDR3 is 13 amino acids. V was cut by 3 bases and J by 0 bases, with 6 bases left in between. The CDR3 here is CASSDGYSYEQYF. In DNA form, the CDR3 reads TGCGCCAGCAGTGATGGCTACTCCTACGAGCAGTACTTC.

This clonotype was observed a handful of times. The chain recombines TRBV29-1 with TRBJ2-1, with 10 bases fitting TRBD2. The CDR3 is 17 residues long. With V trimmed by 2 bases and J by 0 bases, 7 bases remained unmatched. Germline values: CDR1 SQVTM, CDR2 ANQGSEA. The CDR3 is CSVELAGAPSSYNEQFF. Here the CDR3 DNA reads TGCAGCGTTGAACTAGCGGGAGCCCCGAGCTCCTACAATGAGCAGTTCTTC.

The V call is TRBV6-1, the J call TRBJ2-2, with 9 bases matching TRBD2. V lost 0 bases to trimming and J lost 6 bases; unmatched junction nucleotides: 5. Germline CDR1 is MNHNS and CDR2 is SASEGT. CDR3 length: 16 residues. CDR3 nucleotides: TGTGCCAGCAGTGAAGCGTCTAGCGGGAAGCCCGGGGAGCTGTTTTTT. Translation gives CASSEASSGKPGELFF.

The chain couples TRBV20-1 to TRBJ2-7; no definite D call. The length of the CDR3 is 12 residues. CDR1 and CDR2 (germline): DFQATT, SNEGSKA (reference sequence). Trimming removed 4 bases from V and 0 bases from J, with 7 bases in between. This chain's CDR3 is CSAMAISYEQYF. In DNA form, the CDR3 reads TGCAGTGCTATGGCGATCTCCTACGAGCAGTACTTC.

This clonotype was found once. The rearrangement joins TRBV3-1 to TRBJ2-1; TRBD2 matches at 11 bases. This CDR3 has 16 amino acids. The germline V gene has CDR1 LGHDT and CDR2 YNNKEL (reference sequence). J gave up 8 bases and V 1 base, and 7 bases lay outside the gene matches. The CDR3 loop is CASSQGEGLAAHEQFF. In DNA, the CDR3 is TGTGCCAGCAGCCAAGGCGAGGGACTAGCGGCCCATGAGCAGTTCTTC.

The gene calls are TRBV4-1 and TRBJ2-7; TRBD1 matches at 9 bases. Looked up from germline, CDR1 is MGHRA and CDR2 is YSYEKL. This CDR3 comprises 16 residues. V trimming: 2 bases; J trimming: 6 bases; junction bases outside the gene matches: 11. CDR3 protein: CASSQITGQGLGEQYF. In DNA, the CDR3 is TGCGCCAGCAGCCAAATTACGGGACAGGGCTTGGGCGAGCAGTACTTC.

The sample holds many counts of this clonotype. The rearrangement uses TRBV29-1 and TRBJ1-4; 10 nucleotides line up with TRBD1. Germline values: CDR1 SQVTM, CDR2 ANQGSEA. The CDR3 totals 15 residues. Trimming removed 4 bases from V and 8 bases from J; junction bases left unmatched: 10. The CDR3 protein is CSVGRIRQGAEKLFF. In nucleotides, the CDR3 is TGCAGCGTTGGACGAATTAGACAGGGGGCAGAAAAACTGTTTTTT.

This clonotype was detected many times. Here the CDR3 DNA reads TGCAGTGCTAGAGTTGGCCAGGCTAATTCACCCCTCCACTTT. Translating it yields CSARVGQANSPLHF. The chain has TRBV20-1 and TRBJ1-6; no definite D call. This CDR3 comprises 14 residues. CDR1 DFQATT and CDR2 SNEGSKA come from the germline V gene (reference sequence). Trimming pared 1 base from V and 6 bases from J, leaving 10 bases between.